This T cell receptor beta chain is from a study of blood T cell repertoires in COVID-19. Whole-study context: T cells, B-cell-depleted T cells, or PBMCs provided the cDNA or gDNA that served as material.

CDR3 length: 12 residues. Germline assignment: CDR1 MNHEY and CDR2 SVGAGI. V lost 2 bases and J lost 3, with 5 bases in between. TCRdb's copy holds only in-frame clones and misses some; the assay was immunoSEQ multiplex PCR. The table has around 270,000 clones, 80% to 90% seen once. The receptor was isolated from a woman in her forties who had been exposed to COVID-19. The chain links TRBV6-5 to TRBJ2-7, with D uncertain. Sample: PBMCs or T cells enriched from blood (not recorded which). CDR3 coding DNA: TGTGCCAGCAGTTACCCCCGCTACGAGCAGTACTTC. This encodes CASSYPRYEQYF.